This record looks at one T cell receptor (beta chain) sequence and its context. Measured with immunoSEQ multiplex PCR; TCRdb has only the in-frame clones, and not every one. Among some 140,000 clones listed, 93% were seen once. The CDR3 contains 15 residues. Germline V gene lookup returns CDR1 SGHVS and CDR2 FNYEAQ. Trimming at V came to 6 bases and at J to 7 bases, leaving 14 bases not matched to a gene. The data originate from a study of T cell responses to AZD1222 COVID-19 vaccine. Sequencing was performed on peripheral blood, taken on day 0 of AZD1222 vaccination. The chain recombines TRBV7-6 with TRBJ1-2; 7 nucleotides match TRBD1. The TCR was taken from an adult in good health. DNA of the CDR3: TGTGCCAGCAGACAACGACAGGGAATAGGTAGTGGCTACACCTTC. This encodes CASRQRQGIGSGYTF.